The clone carrying this T cell receptor (beta chain) was seen at least ten times. RNA transcripts were the template for amplifying TCR beta CDR3 regions. The primer set for the first-round RT-PCR of the TCR CDR3 was HTBI. TCRdb processed the multiplex PCR reads anew with MiXCR; each CDR3 protein has one entry. Of about 300,000 distinct CDR3 sequences in the sample, 13% were seen once. Trimming cost V 5 bases and J 1 base, with 12 bases left between them. The CDR3 loop spans 15 amino acids. Germline lookup yields CDR1 MDHEN and CDR2 SYDVKM. Blood was drawn at first hyperthyroidism diagnosis, before any ophthalmopathy symptoms. Fresh peripheral blood, roughly 10 ml, was the source of the PBMCs. The data derive from a study of T cells in Graves' hyperthyroidism and ophthalmopathy.

This chain uses TRBV28 with TRBJ1-5; D perhaps matches TRBD1 (6 bases). The receptor was derived from a woman aged 30 to 39 with Graves' hyperthyroidism that later progressed to Graves' ophthalmopathy. The specimen was blood. CDR3 coding DNA: TGTGCCAGCAGTAAACAGGGACAAAGCAATCAGCCCCAGCATTTT. As protein: CASSKQGQSNQPQHF.